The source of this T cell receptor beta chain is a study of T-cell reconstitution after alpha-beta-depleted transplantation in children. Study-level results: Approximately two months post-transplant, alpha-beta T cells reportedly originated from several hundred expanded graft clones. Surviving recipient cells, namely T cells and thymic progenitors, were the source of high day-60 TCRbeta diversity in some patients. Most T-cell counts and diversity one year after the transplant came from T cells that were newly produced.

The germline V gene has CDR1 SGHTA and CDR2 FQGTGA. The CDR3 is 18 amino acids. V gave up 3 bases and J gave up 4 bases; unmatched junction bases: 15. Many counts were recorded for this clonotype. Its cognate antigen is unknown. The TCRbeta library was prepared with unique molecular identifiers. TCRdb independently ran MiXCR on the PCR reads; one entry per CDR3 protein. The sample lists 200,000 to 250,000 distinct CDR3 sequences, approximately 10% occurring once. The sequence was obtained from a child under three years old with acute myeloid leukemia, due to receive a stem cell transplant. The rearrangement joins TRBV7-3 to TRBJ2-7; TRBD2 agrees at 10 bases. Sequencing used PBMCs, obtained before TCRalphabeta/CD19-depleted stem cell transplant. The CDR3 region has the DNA TGTGCCAGCAGCTTCCGACTGACAACTAGCGGGAAAGGATACGAGCAGTACTTC. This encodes CASSFRLTTSGKGYEQYF.